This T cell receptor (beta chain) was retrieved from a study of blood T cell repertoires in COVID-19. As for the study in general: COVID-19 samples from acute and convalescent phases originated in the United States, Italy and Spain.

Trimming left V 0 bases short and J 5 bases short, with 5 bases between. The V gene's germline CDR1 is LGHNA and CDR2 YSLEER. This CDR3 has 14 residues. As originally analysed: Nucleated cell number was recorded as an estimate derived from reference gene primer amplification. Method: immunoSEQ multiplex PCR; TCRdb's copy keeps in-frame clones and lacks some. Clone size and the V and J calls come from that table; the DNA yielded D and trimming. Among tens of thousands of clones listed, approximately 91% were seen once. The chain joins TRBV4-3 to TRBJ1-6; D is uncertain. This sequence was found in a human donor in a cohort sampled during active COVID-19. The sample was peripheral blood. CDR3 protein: CASSQEQNNSPLHF. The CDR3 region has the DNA TGCGCCAGCAGCCAAGAACAGAATAATTCACCCCTCCACTTT.